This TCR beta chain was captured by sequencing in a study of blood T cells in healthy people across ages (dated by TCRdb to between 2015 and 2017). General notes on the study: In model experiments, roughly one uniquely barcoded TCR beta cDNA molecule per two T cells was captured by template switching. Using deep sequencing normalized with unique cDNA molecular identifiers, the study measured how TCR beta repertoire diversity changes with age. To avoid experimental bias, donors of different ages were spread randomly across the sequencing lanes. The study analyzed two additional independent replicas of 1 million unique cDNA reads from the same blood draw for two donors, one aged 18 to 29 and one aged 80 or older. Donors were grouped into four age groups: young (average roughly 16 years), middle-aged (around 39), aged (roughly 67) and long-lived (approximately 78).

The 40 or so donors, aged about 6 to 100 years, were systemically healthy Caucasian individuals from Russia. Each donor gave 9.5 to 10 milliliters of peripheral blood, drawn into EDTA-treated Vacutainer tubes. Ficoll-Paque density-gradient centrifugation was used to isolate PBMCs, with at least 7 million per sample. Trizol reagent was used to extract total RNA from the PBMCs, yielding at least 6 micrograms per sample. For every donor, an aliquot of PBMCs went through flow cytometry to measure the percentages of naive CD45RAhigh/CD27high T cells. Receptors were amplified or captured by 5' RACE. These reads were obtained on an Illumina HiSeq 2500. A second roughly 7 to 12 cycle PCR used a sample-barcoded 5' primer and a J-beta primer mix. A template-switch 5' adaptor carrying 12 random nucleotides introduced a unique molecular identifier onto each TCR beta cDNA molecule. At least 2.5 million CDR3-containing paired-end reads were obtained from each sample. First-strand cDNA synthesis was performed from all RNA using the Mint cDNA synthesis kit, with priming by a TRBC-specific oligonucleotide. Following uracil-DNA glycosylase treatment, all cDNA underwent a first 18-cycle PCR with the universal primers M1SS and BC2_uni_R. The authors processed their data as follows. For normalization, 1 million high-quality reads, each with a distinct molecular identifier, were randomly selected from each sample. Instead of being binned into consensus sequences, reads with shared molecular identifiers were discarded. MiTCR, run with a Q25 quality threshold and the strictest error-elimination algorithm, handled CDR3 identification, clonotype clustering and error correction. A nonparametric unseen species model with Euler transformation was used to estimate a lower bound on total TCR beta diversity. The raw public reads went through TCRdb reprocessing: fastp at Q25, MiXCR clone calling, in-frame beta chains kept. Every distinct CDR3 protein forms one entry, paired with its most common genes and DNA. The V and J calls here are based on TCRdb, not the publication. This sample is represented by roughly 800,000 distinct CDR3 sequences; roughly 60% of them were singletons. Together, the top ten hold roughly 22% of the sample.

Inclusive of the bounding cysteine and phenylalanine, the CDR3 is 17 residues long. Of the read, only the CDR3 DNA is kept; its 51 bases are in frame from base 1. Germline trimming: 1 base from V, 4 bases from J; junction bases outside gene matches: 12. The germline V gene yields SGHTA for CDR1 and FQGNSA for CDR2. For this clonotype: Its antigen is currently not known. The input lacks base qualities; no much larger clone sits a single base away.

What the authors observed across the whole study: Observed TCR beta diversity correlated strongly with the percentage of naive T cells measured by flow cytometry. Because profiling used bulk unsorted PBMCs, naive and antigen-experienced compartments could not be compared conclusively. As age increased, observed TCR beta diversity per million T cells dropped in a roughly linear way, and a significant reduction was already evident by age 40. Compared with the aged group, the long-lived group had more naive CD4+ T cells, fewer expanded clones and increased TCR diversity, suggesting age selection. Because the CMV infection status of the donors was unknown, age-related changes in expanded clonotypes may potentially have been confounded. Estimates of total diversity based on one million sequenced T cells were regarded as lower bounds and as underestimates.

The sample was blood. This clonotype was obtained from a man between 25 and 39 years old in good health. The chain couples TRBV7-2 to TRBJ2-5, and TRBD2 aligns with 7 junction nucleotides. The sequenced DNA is TGTGCCAGCAGCTTAGTCCGGGTTGTGGGGGAGGGAGAGACCCAGTACTTC. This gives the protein CASSLVRVVGEGETQYF.